This TCR beta chain was retrieved from a study of spatial heterogeneity in lung cancer. On the study more broadly: Sequenced were any available follow-up PBMC samples, which had been obtained a median of approximately 2 years after resection.

This CDR3 comprises 15 residues. V was cut by 0 bases and J by 8 bases, with 14 bases left in between. Germline CDR1 reads LGHNA; CDR2 reads YSLEER. TCRdb ran MiXCR on the 5' RACE reads and lists one entry per CDR3 protein. The sample carries roughly 32,000 distinct CDR3 sequences, 10% recorded once. Time point here: blood at routine non-recurrence follow-up after resection. The TCR originated in a female donor with early-stage non-small cell lung cancer. This specimen was PBMCs, taken at follow-up. The chain recombines TRBV4-3 with TRBJ2-1; D is unresolved. CDR3 sequence (DNA): TGCGCCAGCAGCCAAGATTTCGGTACTTCTCATGAGCAGTTCTTC. It yields the protein CASSQDFGTSHEQFF.